Shown below are 15 T cell receptor beta chains from a single sample sequenced in a study of T cell responses to AZD1222 COVID-19 vaccine. Profiled with immunoSEQ multiplex PCR; TCRdb holds only in-frame clones, not every one. The table has 80,000 to 90,000 clones, roughly nine tenths seen once. The starting material was peripheral blood, obtained on day 0 of AZD1222 vaccination. All receptors derive from an adult in good health.

A word on this clone: Sequence at one end of the junction differs from germline and may be a read error. V gene TRBV7-9 combines with J gene TRBJ2-1; 14 bases map to TRBD2. This CDR3 has 13 residues. Per the germline V gene, CDR1 is SEHNR and CDR2 is FQNEAQ (reference sequence). Here the CDR3 reads CASSSGTSGSRIF. Here the CDR3 DNA reads TGTGCCAGCAGCTCCGGGACTAGCGGGAGTAGGATCTTC.

The V call is TRBV2, the J call TRBJ1-2; D not resolved. Germline V gives CDR1 SNHLY, CDR2 FYNNEI. This CDR3 has 14 residues. Trimming removed 5 bases from V and 3 bases from J, with 13 bases in between. The CDR3 protein is CASSLRTDHYGYTF. In DNA form, the CDR3 reads TGTGCCAGCAGTCTGAGGACTGATCACTATGGCTACACCTTC.

The rearrangement links TRBV6-5 to TRBJ2-3; D might be TRBD1 (5 bases). V was clipped by 7 bases and J by 1 base, with 12 bases between them. The germline gives CDR1 MNHEY, CDR2 SVGAGI. The CDR3 covers 14 residues. CDR3: CASNQGVGTDTQYF. The CDR3 coding sequence is TGTGCCAGCAACCAGGGCGTTGGCACAGATACGCAGTATTTT.

The chain has TRBV19 and TRBJ2-1; D gene uncertain. Germline lookup yields CDR1 LNHDA and CDR2 SQIVND (reference sequence). Trimming left V 2 bases short and J 0 bases short, with 8 bases between. The length of the CDR3 is 15 residues. CDR3 sequence reads: CASSITSISYNEQFF. CDR3 coding DNA: TGTGCCAGTAGTATAACGTCAATCTCCTACAATGAGCAGTTCTTC.

This chain joins TRBV10-3 and TRBJ2-2; TRBD2 matches 13 bases. The CDR3 length is 19 residues. Germline assignment: CDR1 ENHRY and CDR2 SYGVKD. The junction had 12 bases not matched to a gene; V was cut back by 2 bases and J by 6 bases. DNA of the CDR3: TGTGCCATCAGTGAGCCCCTAGGACTAGCGGGAGTAGGATCCGGGGAGCTGTTTTTT. Amino acids: CAISEPLGLAGVGSGELFF.

The chain carries TRBV7-3 and TRBJ2-5; D gene ambiguous. CDR3 length equals 13 residues. The germline V gene has CDR1 SGHTA and CDR2 FQGTGA. V was clipped by 2 bases and J by 4 bases, with 8 bases between them. The CDR3 coding sequence is TGTGCCAGCAGCTTAGGCGGCGGAGAGACCCAGTACTTC. The encoded protein is CASSLGGGETQYF.

This chain joins TRBV28 and TRBJ1-2; D ambiguous. Germline assignment: CDR1 MDHEN and CDR2 SYDVKM. The CDR3 has 10 amino acids. V lost 6 bases and J 6 bases, leaving 5 bases between the germline ends. DNA for the CDR3: TGTGCCAGCAGCCGGGATGGCTACACCTTC. This sequence encodes CASSRDGYTF.

The rearrangement uses TRBV6-5 and TRBJ2-5; possible D gene TRBD1, 5 bases. Trimming removed 7 bases from V and 3 bases from J, with 12 bases in between. Germline V lookup: CDR1 MNHEY, CDR2 SVGAGI. The CDR3 consists of 13 residues. CDR3 nucleotides: TGTGCCAGCATGGTGGGGCAGAAAGAGACCCAGTACTTC. It translates to CASMVGQKETQYF.

The chain uses TRBV6-2 or TRBV6-3 and TRBJ2-5, with TRBD1 matching 11 bases. Per germline, CDR1 MNHEY and CDR2 SVGEGT. This CDR3 region has 15 residues. V shed 2 bases, J shed 5 bases, and the junction held 4 bases outside the gene matches. In DNA form, the CDR3 reads TGTGCCAGCAGTTACCGGGACAGGGGGATTGAGACCCAGTACTTC. Amino acid sequence: CASSYRDRGIETQYF.

The V call is TRBV9, the J call TRBJ1-6; D is uncertain. The germline CDR1 and CDR2 sequences are SGDLS and YYNGEE. This CDR3 contains 14 residues. V was cut by 6 bases and J by 7 bases, with 14 bases left in between. CDR3 in DNA: TGTGCCAGCACACCCGAGGTGGGGAATTCACCCCTCCACTTT. Protein sequence: CASTPEVGNSPLHF. Combining the CDR3 with reference TRBV9 and TRBJ1-6 gives the whole variable domain DSGVTQTPKHLITATGQRVTLRCSPRSGDLSVYWYQQSLDQGLQFLIQYYNGEERAKGNILERFSAQQFPDLHSELNLSSLELGDSALYFCASTPEVGNSPLHFGNGTRLTVT.

The rearrangement links TRBV29-1 to TRBJ2-1; a possible D gene is TRBD2 (5 bases). CDR1 and CDR2 (germline): SQVTM, ANQGSEA. Trimming cost V 3 bases and J 6 bases, with 12 bases left between them. The CDR3 runs 13 residues. The CDR3 reads CSVEWEWSNEQFF. Here the CDR3 DNA reads TGCAGCGTTGAGTGGGAGTGGTCCAATGAGCAGTTCTTC.

This rearrangement joins TRBV4-3 to TRBJ2-5; 8 bases map to TRBD1. CDR1 is LGHNA, CDR2 YSLEER, per germline. This CDR3 has 15 residues. Trimming cost V 0 bases and J 5 bases; bases outside gene matches: 5. The CDR3 bases are TGCGCCAGCAGCCAAGATGGCAGGGGGCTTGAGACCCAGTACTTC. The encoded protein is CASSQDGRGLETQYF.

The genes are TRBV28 and TRBJ2-7, with D perhaps matching TRBD1 or TRBD2 (5 bases each). Germline V CDR1 and CDR2: MDHEN, SYDVKM. The CDR3 has 12 residues. The V gene lost 7 bases and the J gene lost 12 bases, with 19 bases spanning the gap. The DNA of the CDR3 is TGTGCCAGCAACATGGGACCGAATAAAGCGTACTTC. Translated, it gives CASNMGPNKAYF. Based on the CDR3 plus reference TRBV28 and TRBJ2-7, the full variable domain is DVKVTQSSRYLVKRTGEKVFLECVQDMDHENMFWYRQDPGLGLRLIYFSYDVKMKEKGDIPEGYSVSREKKERFSLILESASTNQTSMYLCASNMGPNKAYFGPGTRLTVT.

This sequence joins TRBV6-2 or TRBV6-3 and TRBJ1-3; 7 bases map to TRBD1. Germline assignment: CDR1 MNHEY and CDR2 SVGEGT. Losses at the gene ends were 5 bases for V and 2 bases for J; bases not matched to a gene: 6. This CDR3 region has 15 residues. CDR3 loop: CASSRQGLAGNTIYF. For the CDR3, the DNA is TGTGCCAGCAGTCGACAGGGTCTCGCTGGAAACACCATATATTTT.

The J gene is TRBJ2-1, the V gene TRBV29-1; TRBD2 aligns across 12 bases. The V and J ends lost 7 bases and 5 bases, in that order; junction bases with no gene match: 12. The CDR3 is 16 residues long. Germline CDR1 is SQVTM and CDR2 is ANQGSEA. For the CDR3, the DNA is TGCAGCGCCATCCTACTAGCGGGAGGTTCCAACAATGAGCAGTTCTTC. As protein: CSAILLAGGSNNEQFF.